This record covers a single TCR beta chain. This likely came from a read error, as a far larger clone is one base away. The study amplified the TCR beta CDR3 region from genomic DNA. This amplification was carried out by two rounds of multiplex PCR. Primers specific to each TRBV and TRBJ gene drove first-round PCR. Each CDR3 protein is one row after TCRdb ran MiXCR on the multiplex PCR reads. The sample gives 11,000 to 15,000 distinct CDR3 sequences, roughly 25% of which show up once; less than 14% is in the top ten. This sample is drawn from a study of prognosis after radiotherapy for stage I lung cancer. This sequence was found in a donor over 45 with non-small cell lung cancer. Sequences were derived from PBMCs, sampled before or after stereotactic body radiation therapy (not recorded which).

The CDR3 loop is CASIEYRGGNTIYF. The CDR3 DNA sequence: TGTGCCAGCATCGAGTACAGGGGTGGAAACACCATATATTTT. The rearrangement joins TRBV7-9 to TRBJ1-3; 7 bases are a match to TRBD1. V dropped 7 bases and J dropped 3; count of bases not matched to a gene: 6. This CDR3 comprises 14 residues. Germline V gene data show CDR1 as SEHNR and CDR2 as FQNEAQ (reference sequence).